This record looks at one T cell receptor beta chain sequence and its context. This clonotype was detected many times. Its cognate antigen has yet to be identified. No base quality information exists; no much larger clone differs at one position. The data derive from a study of molecular identifiers for immune sequencing clone quantification (dated by TCRdb to 2017 to 2018). Broadly, across the study: For a replicate experiment, the RNA from either roughly 18,000 or 92,000 naive CD8 T cells was divided into five aliquots, and four of those aliquots went on to sequencing. This methods study benchmarked molecular-identifier clustering-based TCR repertoire sequencing (MIDCIRS) and TCR RNA copy counting, using CD8 T cells to do so. The full study reports these points: Highly expanded clone sizes could be underestimated because identical TCR molecules may share a barcode. When barcode sub-clustering was omitted, TCR diversity was inflated by chimeric consensus sequences, with chimeras reaching as high as 47%. In CMV-specific effector cells, over 97% of molecules were held by clones above 20 RNA copies, whereas under 1% of molecules were held by such clones in naive cells. Even against a background of about a million naive CD8 T cells, spiked-in Jurkat TCR RNA amounting to a single cell's worth was reported to be detectable. The naive libraries included spiked-in Jurkat TCR RNA (about ten copies' worth), and this Jurkat TCR RNA is not part of the donor repertoire. Modeling gave about 3.3 recovered TCR RNA copies per cell versus 8 to 10 by digital PCR, implying around 30% capture efficiency.

Receptor amplification or capture employed PCR. The reads were generated on an Illumina HiSeq 4000. Bulk TCR libraries were generated as previously described, with the TCR primers listed in Table S5 used. Total RNA was purified with the Qiagen AllPrep DNA/RNA kit. Reads from multiple sequencing runs of the same library were pooled before analysis. The authors' pipeline ran thus. Reads were retained only if their TCR constant sequence matched exactly, and those retained reads were trimmed to 150 nt and grouped according to their 12-nt molecular barcodes. Reads inside each barcode group were sub-clustered using a 15% Levenshtein threshold, and a quality-weighted consensus sequence was constructed for each RNA molecule. Non-functional sequences were filtered out, along with any lower-count sequence sitting one edit away from another sequence. Based on fitting two negative binomial distributions, any barcode sub-cluster with under 20% of the maximum read count was discarded. TCRdb ran its own pipeline on the public reads, namely fastp trimming at Q25 and MiXCR clone calling, and kept in-frame beta chains. Each CDR3 protein gets just one entry, which takes the most common genes and DNA from the rows behind it. These V and J calls derive from TCRdb rather than the authors' analysis. The sample table lists some 320,000 distinct CDR3 sequences, roughly 23% of them with a count of one. Under 0.95% of the sample lies in the top ten.

Libraries of naive CD8 T cells were built from anywhere between about 18,000 and 1,000,000 sorted cells, with 10%, 30% or 50% of the purified RNA used. On a BD FACSAria II, naive CD8 T cells were FACS-sorted as CD8+CD4-CCR7+CD45RA+ and collected into RLT Plus buffer. To test detection sensitivity, Jurkat RNA equal to around 10 TCR copies was added to samples of roughly 18,000-1,000,000 naive CD8 T cells. CD8 T cells were enriched using RosetteSep CD8+ T Cell Enrichment Cocktail and Ficoll-Paque, and the enriched cells then underwent ACK red cell lysis. Trimming leaves V shorter by 1 base and J shorter by 5 bases, with the junction holding 4 bases beyond the gene matches. Including cysteine and phenylalanine, the CDR3 has 15 amino acids. CDR3 DNA is the only sequence kept; it has 45 bases, read in frame from the first base. As encoded in the germline V gene, CDR1 is MGHRA while CDR2 is YSYEKL.

The sample taken for sequencing was naive CD8+ T cells from blood, with Jurkat cell RNA spiked in. The sample's cell subset or site label, decoded: FACS-sorted CD8+CD4-CCR7+CD45RA+ naive T cells. The chain links TRBV4-1 with TRBJ1-2, with 10 bases in between that match TRBD1. This sequence originates from a human donor in good health. Some libraries in this study had Jurkat cell RNA spiked in. The CDR3 here reads CASSQGWTGGYGYTF. The nucleotides are TGCGCCAGCAGCCAAGGCTGGACAGGGGGGTATGGCTACACCTTC.